A single sample gave rise to the 27 T cell receptor beta chains below, sequenced in a study of blood T cells in healthy people across ages. A second PCR of about 7 to 12 cycles used a sample-barcoded 5' primer and a J-beta primer mix. TCRdb re-called the 5' RACE reads with MiXCR, one entry per CDR3 protein. The table includes 800,000 to 950,000 distinct CDR3 sequences, 25% to 30% detected once. These same records also appear under a second study, on T cells of mothers and their children.

Material for sequencing was blood. Receptors originate from a woman between 40 and 50 years old in good health.

The rearrangement joins TRBV12-3 or TRBV12-4 to TRBJ2-4, with 14 bases that match TRBD2. J was trimmed by 2 bases and V by 3 bases; bases with no gene match: 3. The CDR3 is made up of 17 amino acids. CDR3 DNA: TGTGCCAGCAGTTTTAGACTAGCGGGGGGGTCCAAAAACATTCAGTACTTC. Its protein is CASSFRLAGGSKNIQYF.

This clonotype occurred a few times. V is TRBV5-1 and J is TRBJ2-5; 9 bases agree with TRBD2. CDR1 and CDR2 from the germline V gene are SGHRS and YFSETQ. J gave up 2 bases and V 4 bases, and 18 bases lay outside the gene matches. The CDR3 has 19 amino acids. CDR3 coding DNA: TGCGCCAGCAGCGCTAGGAGCGCGGGGGGGCCAGGGTCACAAGAGACCCAGTACTTC. It translates to CASSARSAGGPGSQETQYF.

This rearrangement joins TRBV7-2 to TRBJ2-3, with TRBD2 matching 11 bases. This CDR3 region has 15 residues. Germline V gene data show CDR1 as SGHTA and CDR2 as FQGNSA. The V segment lost 2 bases and the J segment 10 bases; nucleotides outside the gene matches: 8. Here the CDR3 reads CASSLKASGGPSQYF. CDR3 nucleotide sequence: TGTGCCAGCAGCTTAAAGGCTAGCGGGGGGCCTTCGCAGTATTTT.

This chain connects TRBV3-1 to TRBJ1-1; D is perhaps TRBD1 (5 bases). V dropped 3 bases and J dropped 2 bases, with 10 bases sitting between them. The length of the CDR3 is 14 residues. Per the germline V gene, CDR1 is LGHDT and CDR2 is YNNKEL (reference sequence). The CDR3 protein is CASSQGDRNTEAFF. CDR3 coding DNA: TGTGCCAGCAGCCAGGGGGACCGAAACACTGAAGCTTTCTTT.

With respect to this clonotype: One base away lies a much larger clone, so this may be a sequencing read error. The chain recombines TRBV7-2 with TRBJ2-4; 7 nucleotides line up with TRBD2. Germline CDR1 and CDR2: SGHTA and FQGNSA. This CDR3 is 15 amino acids long. Trimming at V came to 4 bases and at J to 13 bases, leaving 16 bases not matched to a gene. The CDR3 spells CASSSYGGSNNEQYF. CDR3 nucleotides: TGTGCCAGCAGCTCGTACGGGGGGTCCAACAATGAGCAGTACTTC.

V gene TRBV20-1 combines with J gene TRBJ1-1; 8 nucleotides align to TRBD1. The CDR3 has 13 residues. The germline gives CDR1 DFQATT, CDR2 SNEGSKA (reference sequence). V lost 5 bases and J lost 3; bases outside the gene matches: 5. The CDR3 nucleotides read TGCAGTGCTGCCGGACAGGGCTACACTGAAGCTTTCTTT. Translating gives CSAAGQGYTEAFF.

This clonotype came up a few times. A much bigger clone sits one base away, suggesting this may be a read error. This chain links TRBV7-3 with TRBJ2-7; 9 positions agree with TRBD1. Germline V lookup: CDR1 SGHTA, CDR2 FQGTGA. The CDR3 runs 15 residues. Trimming cost V 3 bases and J 3 bases; bases outside gene matches: 6. The CDR3 here is CASSFCGTGSYEQYF. Written as DNA, the CDR3 is TGTGCCAGCAGCTTCTGCGGGACAGGGAGCTACGAGCAGTACTTC. The full variable domain, in which reference TRBV7-3 and TRBJ2-7 provide the parts outside the CDR3, is GAGVSQTPSNKVTEKGKYVELRCDPISGHTALYWYRQSLGQGPEFLIYFQGTGAADDSGLPNDRFFAVRPEGSVSTLKIQRTERGDSAVYLCASSFCGTGSYEQYFGPGTRLTVT.

This clonotype was seen more than once but under ten times. V usage is TRBV7-6 and J usage is TRBJ2-2; TRBD1 agrees at 10 bases. Germline CDR1 is SGHVS and CDR2 is FNYEAQ. Trimming removed 1 base from V and 1 base from J; junction bases left unmatched: 0. CDR3 length equals 16 residues. Here the CDR3 reads CASSLGDRGNTGELFF. The CDR3 DNA reads TGTGCCAGCAGCTTAGGGGACAGGGGGAACACCGGGGAGCTGTTTTTT.

Details on this clonotype: The junction and the germline gene differ at one end; a read error may be behind it. The genes are TRBV6-2 or TRBV6-3 and TRBJ2-1; D is uncertain. The CDR3 is made up of 15 amino acids. Germline V lookup: CDR1 MNHEY, CDR2 SVGEGT. CDR3 nucleotides: TGTGCCAGCAGTCCTCTGTTATGGGGTGGAAATGGGCAGTTCTTC. Encoded protein: CASSPLLWGGNGQFF.

The genes are TRBV29-1 and TRBJ1-2, with TRBD1 matching over 8 bases. CDR3 length equals 13 residues. The V and J ends lost 3 bases and 7 bases, in that order; junction bases with no gene match: 7. Germline V gives CDR1 SQVTM, CDR2 ANQGSEA. CDR3 amino acids: CSVETTGAGGYTF. In DNA, the CDR3 is TGCAGCGTTGAGACGACAGGGGCGGGTGGCTACACCTTC.

The gene calls are TRBV7-6 and TRBJ2-1; 9 nucleotides line up with TRBD1. J lost 4 bases, V lost 4 bases, and 5 bases had no gene match. The CDR3 is made up of 15 amino acids. Germline CDR1 SGHVS, CDR2 FNYEAQ. The CDR3 loop reads CASSSRQGGYNEQFF. CDR3 DNA sequence: TGTGCCAGCAGCTCCAGACAGGGGGGATACAATGAGCAGTTCTTC.

This chain joins TRBV9 and TRBJ1-2, with D maybe TRBD1 (6 bases). CDR1 SGDLS and CDR2 YYNGEE come from the germline V gene. The CDR3 is 14 amino acids. Trimming stripped 2 bases from V and 4 bases from J, with 12 bases between. CDR3 loop: CASSVRTDPYGYTF. CDR3 nucleotide sequence: TGTGCCAGCAGCGTGAGGACAGATCCCTATGGCTACACCTTC.

In this sample, this clonotype turned up many times. The rearrangement uses TRBV11-2 and TRBJ2-5; no reliable D call. The CDR3 loop spans 15 amino acids. Trimming took 4 bases from V and 2 from J, leaving 14 bases between them. Germline values: CDR1 SGHAT, CDR2 FQNNGV. CDR3 nucleotides: TGTGCCAGCAGCTCCACCGCTGGAATACAAGAGACCCAGTACTTC. It codes for CASSSTAGIQETQYF.

V gene TRBV9 combines with J gene TRBJ2-5; possible D gene TRBD2, 6 bases. The CDR3 runs to 16 residues. V lost 3 bases and J 9 bases, leaving 24 bases between the germline ends. Per the germline V gene, CDR1 is SGDLS and CDR2 is YYNGEE. The chain's CDR3 is CASSAPSNSGRTPQYF. CDR3 sequence (DNA): TGTGCCAGCAGCGCCCCCTCTAATAGCGGCCGAACCCCCCAGTACTTC.

The chain has TRBV6-5 and TRBJ2-3; unclear D gene. Germline V gene sequence: CDR1 MNHEY, CDR2 SVGAGI. Between the trimmed V and J ends, which lost 6 bases and 1 base, there was a span of 14 bases. CDR3 size: 15 residues. The CDR3 bases are TGTGCCAGCAGAGCAAACCTTGGGGGCACAGATACGCAGTATTTT. Protein sequence: CASRANLGGTDTQYF.

Concerning this clonotype: An end of the junction differs from the germline gene, which may be a read error. This sequence joins TRBV10-2 and TRBJ2-2; weak D call: TRBD2 (5 bases). Germline CDR1 and CDR2: WSHSY and SAAADI. The CDR3 length is 15 residues. This chain's CDR3 is CASRDLHELTGERFF. The DNA of the CDR3 is TGCGCCAGCAGAGACTTACACGAGCTCACCGGGGAGCGGTTTTTT.

Of note for this clonotype: This may come from a read error, since a much larger clone is one base off. This chain connects TRBV7-2 to TRBJ2-5; D is possibly TRBD1 (6 bases). TRBJ2-1 explains the end of the DNA better; the J call may be wrong. The CDR3 length is 17 residues. CDR1 is SGHTA and CDR2 is FQGNSA in the germline V gene. CDR3 residues: CASSPGHGRGLQETQFF. CDR3 DNA sequence: TGTGCCAGCAGCCCCGGTCATGGAAGGGGGTTACAAGAGACCCAGTTCTTC.

With regard to this clonotype: This clone may be a read error of a much larger clone one base away. The chain links TRBV7-2 to TRBJ2-1, with D unresolved. CDR1 and CDR2 from the germline V gene are SGHTA and FQGNSA. V lost 5 bases and J 9 bases, leaving 14 bases between the germline ends. The CDR3 runs 13 residues. The CDR3 is CASSQRGDSEQFF. The CDR3 DNA sequence: TGTGCCAGCAGCCAGCGAGGAGATAGTGAGCAGTTCTTC.

The chain uses TRBV5-1 and TRBJ1-1; a weak D match, TRBD1 (5 bases). This CDR3 has 15 amino acids. CDR1 and CDR2 from the germline V gene are SGHRS and YFSETQ. Between the trimmed V and J ends, which lost 4 bases and 1 base, there was a span of 14 bases. CDR3 in amino acids: CASSPGGERNTEAFF. The CDR3 coding sequence is TGCGCCAGCAGCCCTGGGGGGGAAAGGAACACTGAAGCTTTCTTT.

This clonotype was seen many times. V gene TRBV4-1 combines with J gene TRBJ2-7; the D gene could be TRBD1 or TRBD2 (5 bases each). The CDR3 is 14 residues long. V was pared by 5 bases and J by 3 bases, with 14 bases between. Germline loops: CDR1 MGHRA, CDR2 YSYEKL. The DNA of the CDR3 is TGCGCCAGCAGCTTCCCGGGACGGAACTACGAGCAGTACTTC. Translation gives CASSFPGRNYEQYF.

The genes are TRBV29-1 and TRBJ1-5; D perhaps matches TRBD1 (5 bases). The V and J ends lost 4 bases and 6 bases respectively, with 10 bases between them. Germline CDR1 is SQVTM and CDR2 is ANQGSEA. This CDR3 has 12 residues. CDR3 in DNA: TGCAGCGTTGGGGGGGTGGGTCAGCCCCAGCATTTT. Translation gives CSVGGVGQPQHF.

The chain is built from TRBV5-1 and TRBJ1-4; possible D gene TRBD1, 6 bases. The CDR3 is 15 amino acids. The V and J ends lost 0 bases and 7 bases respectively, with 13 bases between them. CDR1 and CDR2 from the germline V gene are SGHRS and YFSETQ. CDR3 in amino acids: CASSLVGAGIEKLFF. As DNA, the CDR3 is TGCGCCAGCAGCTTGGTGGGGGCCGGGATTGAAAAACTGTTTTTT.

With respect to this clonotype: A much more abundant neighbour one base away suggests this may be a read error. The gene calls are TRBV6-2 or TRBV6-3 and TRBJ2-5; TRBD1 matches at 7 bases. Gene TRBJ2-7 matches the end of the DNA better, so the J call may be wrong. CDR1 MNHEY and CDR2 SVGEGT come from the germline V gene. The CDR3 length is 15 residues. CDR3 sequence reads: CASGPGQRIACEQYF. CDR3 nucleotides: TGTGCCAGCGGGCCGGGACAGCGAATTGCCTGCGAGCAGTACTTC.

The table lists this clonotype with many counts. J is TRBJ2-1 and V is TRBV4-1; 9 nucleotides agree with TRBD1. This CDR3 is built from 15 residues. V was pared by 4 bases and J by 8 bases, with 9 bases of the junction left unmatched. Germline V gene sequence: CDR1 MGHRA, CDR2 YSYEKL. CDR3 nucleotide sequence: TGCGCCAGCAGCCCTTCCGGGACAGGGACCTATGAGCAGTTCTTC. Its protein product is CASSPSGTGTYEQFF.

This clonotype came up a few times. V usage is TRBV18 and J usage is TRBJ2-7; 7 positions agree with TRBD1. Looked up from germline, CDR1 is KGHSH and CDR2 is LQKENI. This CDR3 spans 15 amino acids. Trimming took 3 bases from V and 0 from J; bases not matched to a gene: 5. CDR3 protein: CASSPGQLSSYEQYF. In DNA, the CDR3 is TGTGCCAGCTCACCGGGACAGCTGAGCTCCTACGAGCAGTACTTC.

The chain couples TRBV6-6 to TRBJ1-2; no definite D call. Germline V gene lookup returns CDR1 MNHNY and CDR2 SVGAGI (reference sequence). V dropped 0 bases and J dropped 6 bases, with 17 bases sitting between them. The CDR3 length is 16 residues. CDR3 protein: CASSYSSLGSGDGYTF. CDR3 coding DNA: TGTGCCAGCAGTTACTCCTCCCTTGGTTCCGGCGATGGCTACACCTTC.

This chain connects TRBV20-1 to TRBJ2-1; D is perhaps TRBD2 (5 bases). Trimming pared 1 base from V and 4 bases from J, leaving 14 bases between. CDR3 length: 15 residues. Germline CDR1 and CDR2: DFQATT and SNEGSKA (reference sequence). The DNA for the CDR3 is TGCAGTGCTAGAGTTCGCGACTATTCATACAATGAGCAGTTCTTC. It yields the protein CSARVRDYSYNEQFF.